This T cell receptor beta chain was identified in a study of T-cell reconstitution after alpha-beta-depleted transplantation in children. Researchers prepared the TCRbeta library using unique molecular identifiers, the study reports. TCRdb re-analysed the PCR reads in MiXCR, keeping a single row per CDR3 protein. This sample carries a few hundred thousand distinct CDR3 sequences, 10% of them seen once, and the ten largest clones take around 2.3%. The CDR3 contains 14 residues. The ends were cut back, 7 bases at V and 6 bases at J, with 16 bases in the middle. CDR1 and CDR2 (germline): SGDLS, YYNGEE. This clonotype occurred a few times.

The sample here was PBMCs from the stem cell graft donor, taken from the stem cell graft. The chain recombines TRBV9 with TRBJ2-2; D is uncertain. The sequence was collected from a human donor who donated a stem cell graft to a child with acute lymphoblastic leukemia. CDR3 bases: TGTGCCAGCTGCCCAAGCCTCCTAGCCGGGGAGCTGTTTTTT. This codes for CASCPSLLAGELFF.